The clone carrying this T cell receptor beta chain showed up many times. What it binds is unknown. Germline CDR1 reads SGHDT; CDR2 reads YYEEEE. The CDR3 covers 18 residues. The V end lost 2 bases, the J end lost 2 bases, and 21 bases lay between the germline ends. This sample was taken from a study of breast tumors, draining lymph nodes, adjacent tissues. Study observations and caveats: Findings are consistent with lymph node origin and intratumoral expansion of most tumor T cells. Luminal-like breast cancer showed significantly greater tumor-nontumor repertoire similarity than basal-like breast cancer did. The lymph node origin of tumor T cells was framed as consistent with a hypothesis, not demonstrated. Tumors had less TCR diversity than lymph nodes, more than nontumor tissue.

Each CDR3 protein gets one entry after TCRdb re-called the multiplex PCR reads with MiXCR. The sample has about 46,000 distinct CDR3 sequences, approximately 22% seen once; the top ten hold approximately 8%. Sequencing input: breast tumor tissue. The clonotype was recovered from a female donor with breast cancer. Some clones in this sample may be carry-over from other donors' samples. The V and J genes are TRBV5-6 and TRBJ2-3; D is possibly TRBD2 (6 bases). The CDR3 sequence: CASSFGRWEREFTDTQYF. For the CDR3, the DNA is TGTGCCAGCAGCTTTGGCAGGTGGGAACGGGAGTTCACAGATACGCAGTATTTT. Using reference TRBV5-6 and TRBJ2-3 for the parts outside the CDR3, the full variable domain is DAGVTQSPTHLIKTRGQQVTLRCSPKSGHDTVSWYQQALGQGPQFIFQYYEEEERQRGNFPDRFSGHQFPNYSSELNVNALLLGDSALYLCASSFGRWEREFTDTQYFGPGTRLTVL.